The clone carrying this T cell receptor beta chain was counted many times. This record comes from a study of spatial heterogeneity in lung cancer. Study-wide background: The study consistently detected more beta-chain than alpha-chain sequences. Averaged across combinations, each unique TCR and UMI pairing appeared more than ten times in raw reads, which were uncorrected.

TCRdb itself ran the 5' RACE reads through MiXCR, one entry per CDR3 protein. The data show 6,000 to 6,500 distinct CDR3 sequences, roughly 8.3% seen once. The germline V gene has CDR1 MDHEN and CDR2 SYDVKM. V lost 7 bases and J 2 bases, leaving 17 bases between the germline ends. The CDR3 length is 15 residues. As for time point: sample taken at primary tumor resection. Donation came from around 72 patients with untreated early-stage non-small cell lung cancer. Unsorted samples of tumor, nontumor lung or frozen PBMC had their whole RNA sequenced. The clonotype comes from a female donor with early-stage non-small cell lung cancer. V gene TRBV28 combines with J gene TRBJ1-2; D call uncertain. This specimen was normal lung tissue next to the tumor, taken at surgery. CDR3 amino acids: CASTSPGRSNYGYTF. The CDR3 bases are TGTGCCAGCACCTCTCCTGGCAGATCGAACTATGGCTACACCTTC.